The TCR beta chain under discussion was sequenced for a study of T cell responses to AZD1222 COVID-19 vaccine. At the level of the study: Second-dose timings of about 4 or about 12 weeks were pooled. General study findings and limits: Clonal diversity may have been underestimated in mostly white British donors.

Sequencing was performed with immunoSEQ multiplex PCR; in TCRdb, only in-frame clones are kept and a portion is missing. The sample records around 100,000 clones, 92% being singletons. The V end lost 4 bases, the J end lost 1 base, and 8 bases lay between the germline ends. CDR3 size: 13 residues. In germline, CDR1 is SGDLS, CDR2 YYNGEE. Concerning this clone: Its target is unknown.

This TCR derives from an adult in good health. This sequence joins TRBV9 and TRBJ1-1; D perhaps matches TRBD1 (5 bases). The sequences come from peripheral blood, collected on day 0 of AZD1222 vaccination. As DNA, the CDR3 is TGTGCCAGCAGCACACAGGAGAACACTGAAGCTTTCTTT. This encodes CASSTQENTEAFF.